The clone carrying this T cell receptor beta chain was observed a few times. For TCR beta, libraries came from iRepertoire HTBI primers and Arm-PCR of CDR3 regions. A single record per CDR3 protein comes from TCRdb applying MiXCR to the multiplex PCR reads. Among roughly 500,000 distinct CDR3 sequences listed, 20% to 25% were seen once. This record belongs to a study of regulatory T cells in long-lasting Graves disease. The CDR3 is 13 amino acids. Germline V CDR1 and CDR2: GTSNPN, SVGIG (reference sequence). V was shortened by 4 bases and J by 2 bases, with 11 bases between the two germline ends. Specified time point: persistent/refractory GD, antithyroid drugs over 5 years with positive TRAb. RNA from PBMCs was the source of the TCR library.

This sequence was found in a female donor with Graves disease. The V and J genes are TRBV30 and TRBJ1-1, with a tentative D call TRBD1 (6 bases). Sequencing was performed on peripheral blood mononuclear cells (PBMCs), taken when the disease was refractory, from a patient treated with antithyroid drugs. The CDR3 loop reads CAWTGAGNTEAFF. The DNA for the CDR3 is TGTGCCTGGACAGGGGCGGGAAACACTGAAGCTTTCTTT.